The subject of this entry is one T cell receptor beta chain. The antigen is undetermined. V gave up 4 bases and J gave up 3 bases, with 4 bases separating them. Germline-derived CDR1 and CDR2 are MNHEY and SMNVEV (reference sequence). The CDR3 is 11 amino acids. These data originate in a study of siplizumab effects on memory and regulatory T cells. Whole-study findings and limits: Roughly 75-96% of dividing CD4+ or CD8+ clones were without an attributable naive or memory phenotype.

Per individual sample, approximately 91,000 TCR templates were assayed. The method was immunoSEQ multiplex PCR; TCRdb's version includes in-frame clones alone and lacks a portion of them. The sample yields more than 5,000 clones, about 50% seen once. The mixed lymphocyte reaction cells were held in coculture (37°C) for under seven days. The chain links TRBV27 to TRBJ2-7; D is ambiguous. The clonotype was recovered from a human donor in good health; the cells came from an allogeneic mixed lymphocyte reaction. Some clones in this sample may be carry-over from other donors' samples. Sequenced material: CFSE-low (dividing) CD8+ T cells sorted from an allogeneic mixed lymphocyte reaction. The CDR3 spells CASSSNYEQYF. CDR3 coding DNA: TGTGCCAGCAGTTCTAACTACGAGCAGTACTTC.